The 30 T cell receptor beta chains listed next were all sequenced from one sample in a study of beta chain features in type 1 diabetes. General observations from the study: Moderate but significant shortening of TCRB CDR3s was recorded in all four CD4+ subsets from Type 1 diabetes patients.

The entirety of the isolated RNA underwent reverse transcription, so expressed TCRB transcripts were sequenced. Profiled with immunoSEQ multiplex PCR; TCRdb holds only in-frame clones, not every one. The sample records roughly 730,000 clones, 10% to 15% being singletons. For these TCRs, the target antigens are not known. The sample was naive CD4+ T cells from blood. All receptors derive from a young man with type 1 diabetes.

This clone was found a few times. Other DNA sequences within the sample encode an identical CDR3. This chain uses TRBV7-9 with TRBJ1-2; D gene unclear. Germline assignment: CDR1 SEHNR and CDR2 FQNEAQ (reference sequence). This CDR3 region has 13 residues. With 5 bases removed from V and 7 bases from J, the gap between germline ends came to 14 bases. The CDR3 coding sequence is TGTGCCAGCAGCCCCGGGTCAGGAAGTGGCTACACCTTC. It yields the protein CASSPGSGSGYTF.

This clone was found a few times. The rearrangement joins TRBV4-1 to TRBJ2-1; D unresolved. Trimming stripped 0 bases from V and 10 bases from J, with 10 bases between. The CDR3 is made up of 13 amino acids. Per germline, CDR1 MGHRA and CDR2 YSYEKL. CDR3 protein: CASSQDWGGEQFF. The CDR3 DNA is TGCGCCAGCAGCCAAGATTGGGGTGGCGAGCAGTTCTTC.

The chain is built from TRBV27 and TRBJ2-5, with a weak D call TRBD1 (5 bases). Trimming left V 0 bases short and J 5 bases short, with 10 bases between. Germline-derived CDR1 and CDR2 are MNHEY and SMNVEV (reference sequence). There are 14 residues in the CDR3. Written as DNA, the CDR3 is TGTGCCAGCAGTTTATCCCAGGGTTGGGAGACCCAGTACTTC. It is translated as CASSLSQGWETQYF.

This clone has a handful of counts. The gene calls are TRBV14 and TRBJ2-3, with 9 bases matching TRBD2. The CDR3 is 16 residues long. CDR1 is SGHDN, CDR2 FVKESK, per germline. J gave up 2 bases and V 6 bases, and 9 bases lay outside the gene matches. CDR3 bases: TGTGCCAGCAGTATGCAAGCGGGGGGATTCACAGATACGCAGTATTTT. Encoded protein: CASSMQAGGFTDTQYF.

In nucleotides, the CDR3 is TGTGCCAGCAGCGTAGTAAACTCTGAAGCTTTCTTT. Translated: CASSVVNSEAFF. The rearrangement links TRBV9 to TRBJ1-1; no clear D. The germline V gene has CDR1 SGDLS and CDR2 YYNGEE. Trimming took 0 bases from V and 6 from J, leaving 6 bases between them. The CDR3 consists of 12 residues.

This clone has just a few counts. The sample carries other DNA sequences with the same CDR3. The chain links TRBV28 to TRBJ2-7; D is ambiguous. CDR1 and CDR2 (germline): MDHEN, SYDVKM. The CDR3 spans 11 residues. V shed 2 bases and J shed 4 bases, with 3 bases lying between them. CDR3 loop: CASSLEYEQYF. The CDR3 nucleotides read TGTGCCAGCAGTTTAGAGTACGAGCAGTACTTC.

This chain joins TRBV11-2 and TRBJ1-6; 7 nucleotides line up with TRBD1. V lost 5 bases to trimming and J lost 10 bases; unmatched junction nucleotides: 11. This CDR3 contains 15 residues. CDR1 is SGHAT and CDR2 is FQNNGV in the germline V gene. The CDR3 reads CASSPVQGSGSPLHF. The CDR3 DNA reads TGTGCCAGCAGCCCCGTACAGGGGTCCGGCTCACCCCTCCACTTT.

The CDR3 DNA reads as TGTGCCAGCAGCGTTAGCGGGGTATACAATGAGCAGTTCTTC. The encoded protein is CASSVSGVYNEQFF. The chain recombines TRBV5-5 with TRBJ2-1; 8 nucleotides line up with TRBD2. The germline CDR1 and CDR2 sequences are SGHKS and YYEKEE (reference sequence). The V gene end was trimmed by 4 bases and the J gene end by 4 bases; junction bases not matched to a gene: 4. The CDR3 spans 14 residues.

This clone has just a few counts. For the CDR3, the DNA is TGCGCCAGCAGCCAACCCAAGGGGGGGTTGACCTACAATGAGCAGTTCTTC. Translating gives CASSQPKGGLTYNEQFF. J is TRBJ2-1 and V is TRBV4-1, with D possibly matching TRBD2 (7 bases). Germline CDR1 reads MGHRA; CDR2 reads YSYEKL. There are 17 residues in the CDR3. Between the trimmed V and J ends, which lost 2 bases and 2 bases, there was a span of 16 bases.

CDR3 nucleotide sequence: TGTGCCAGCAGCACACAGGGCTGGGGTAATTCACCCCTCCACTTT. This encodes CASSTQGWGNSPLHF. J is TRBJ1-6 and V is TRBV7-2; possible D gene TRBD1, 6 bases. The CDR3 is made up of 15 amino acids. V was cut by 5 bases and J by 6 bases, with 14 bases left in between. Germline V CDR1 and CDR2: SGHTA, FQGNSA.

The chain combines TRBV6-5 with TRBJ1-2; D perhaps matches TRBD1 (5 bases). CDR1 MNHEY and CDR2 SVGAGI come from the germline V gene. The CDR3 has 15 amino acids. V lost 6 bases and J 4 bases, leaving 18 bases between the germline ends. The CDR3 here is CASRTGPRDSYGYTF. The CDR3 nucleotides are TGTGCCAGCAGAACTGGGCCCAGGGATTCCTATGGCTACACCTTC.

This clone was seen a few times. The same CDR3 also results from other DNA sequences found in this sample. The V gene is TRBV2, the J gene TRBJ2-5; no clear D. The CDR3 spans 11 residues. With 3 bases removed from V and 4 bases from J, the gap between germline ends came to 3 bases. Germline V CDR1 and CDR2: SNHLY, FYNNEI. CDR3 bases: TGTGCCAGCAGTGAGGTAGAGACCCAGTACTTC. Its protein is CASSEVETQYF.

In this sample, this clone turned up a few times. The chain combines TRBV6-1 with TRBJ1-6; TRBD1 matches at 7 bases. V lost 3 bases to trimming and J lost 7 bases; unmatched junction nucleotides: 6. The germline V gene encodes CDR1 MNHNS and CDR2 SASEGT. This CDR3 contains 15 residues. The CDR3 sequence: CASSERQGGNSPLHF. The CDR3 DNA is TGTGCCAGCAGTGAGCGACAGGGAGGGAATTCACCCCTCCACTTT.

V and J are TRBV10-3 and TRBJ2-3; 13 nucleotides agree with TRBD2. This CDR3 region has 18 residues. Germline CDR1 reads ENHRY; CDR2 reads SYGVKD. J was trimmed by 2 bases and V by 3 bases; bases with no gene match: 8. The CDR3 nucleotides read TGTGCCATCAGTGACCCCGGACTAGCGGGGGAGATCACAGATACGCAGTATTTT. Protein: CAISDPGLAGEITDTQYF.

V and J are TRBV30 and TRBJ2-3; a possible D gene is TRBD1 (6 bases). Per germline, CDR1 GTSNPN and CDR2 SVGIG (reference sequence). The CDR3 runs 16 residues. V was pared by 0 bases and J by 9 bases, with 22 bases between. Written as DNA, the CDR3 is TGTGCCTGGAGTGTGTTGGCGAGAGATCCTAGGGGGACGCAGTATTTT. It encodes CAWSVLARDPRGTQYF.

This clone was observed a few times. The chain joins TRBV10-3 to TRBJ2-2, with D unresolved. V lost 6 bases to trimming and J lost 3 bases, with 5 bases between them. Germline-derived CDR1 and CDR2 are ENHRY and SYGVKD. The length of the CDR3 is 12 residues. This chain's CDR3 is CAIRQYTGELFF. DNA of the CDR3: TGTGCCATCAGACAGTACACCGGGGAGCTGTTTTTT.

This clone was counted between two and nine times. The chain has TRBV30 and TRBJ1-1, with a tentative D call TRBD1 (5 bases). The CDR3 runs to 15 residues. Germline CDR1 and CDR2: GTSNPN and SVGIG (reference sequence). With 4 bases removed from V and 3 bases from J, the gap between germline ends came to 18 bases. CDR3 sequence (DNA): TGTGCCTGGAATAGGGGAGTGATTCGGGACACTGAAGCTTTCTTT. Residues: CAWNRGVIRDTEAFF.

The rearrangement links TRBV7-9 to TRBJ1-2, with TRBD1 identical over 7 bases. After removal of 5 bases from V and 6 bases from J, the junction contained 6 bases not matched to a gene. CDR3 length: 13 amino acids. Germline-derived CDR1 and CDR2 are SEHNR and FQNEAQ (reference sequence). CDR3 in DNA: TGTGCCAGCAGCGTGGGGACAGAAGATGGCTACACCTTC. It encodes CASSVGTEDGYTF.

The sample holds a few counts of this clone. The chain is built from TRBV9 and TRBJ2-6, with D perhaps TRBD2 (5 bases). Germline V gives CDR1 SGDLS, CDR2 YYNGEE. V lost 0 bases and J lost 0, with 7 bases in between. The CDR3 sequence is 16 residues long. The CDR3 protein is CASSVGGSSGANVLTF. DNA for the CDR3: TGTGCCAGCAGCGTAGGAGGGAGCTCTGGGGCCAACGTCCTGACTTTC.

The J gene is TRBJ2-2, the V gene TRBV30; D uncertain. Germline CDR1 GTSNPN, CDR2 SVGIG (reference sequence). The V and J ends lost 3 bases and 0 bases respectively, with 8 bases between them. This CDR3 region has 14 residues. In DNA form, the CDR3 reads TGTGCCTGGAGGCAGGATTCGAACACCGGGGAGCTGTTTTTT. This translates into CAWRQDSNTGELFF.

This clone was detected a few times. The CDR3: CASSPRAGLSTDTQYF. The CDR3 DNA reads as TGCGCCAGCAGCCCCAGAGCGGGGCTAAGCACAGATACGCAGTATTTT. The chain couples TRBV5-1 to TRBJ2-3, with TRBD2 identical over 7 bases. The CDR3 is made up of 16 amino acids. Germline V gives CDR1 SGHRS, CDR2 YFSETQ. Trimming cost V 4 bases and J 0 bases; bases outside gene matches: 8.

This clone was seen only a few times. This chain connects TRBV2 to TRBJ2-7, with a weak D call TRBD2 (5 bases). Trimming stripped 5 bases from V and 0 bases from J, with 11 bases between. The CDR3 has 14 residues. The germline gives CDR1 SNHLY, CDR2 FYNNEI. In DNA, the CDR3 is TGTGCCAGCAGTTCCGGACTGGGCTCCTACGAGCAGTACTTC. Encoded protein: CASSSGLGSYEQYF.

This clone was counted between two and nine times. CDR3 sequence (DNA): TGTGCCAGTAGCTGGCAGGGGGCGGACACCATATATTTT. Its translation is CASSWQGADTIYF. This rearrangement joins TRBV19 to TRBJ1-3, with 8 bases identical to TRBD1. The CDR3 runs 13 residues. The germline V gene encodes CDR1 LNHDA and CDR2 SQIVND (reference sequence). With V trimmed by 6 bases and J by 8 bases, 6 bases remained unmatched.

The chain is built from TRBV30 and TRBJ2-7; D unclear. V lost 3 bases, J lost 7 bases, and 16 bases lay in between. Looked up from germline, CDR1 is GTSNPN and CDR2 is SVGIG (reference sequence). The CDR3 is 13 residues long. The CDR3 nucleotides read TGTGCCTGGAGGGCCTTACAAGTCTGGGAGCAGTACTTC. This gives the protein CAWRALQVWEQYF.

The chain carries TRBV28 and TRBJ2-2, with 7 bases fitting TRBD1. Looked up from germline, CDR1 is MDHEN and CDR2 is SYDVKM. CDR3 length equals 15 residues. After removal of 4 bases from V and 1 base from J, the junction contained 3 bases not matched to a gene. CDR3 DNA: TGTGCCAGCAGTTCAGGGACAGTGAACACCGGGGAGCTGTTTTTT. Encoded protein: CASSSGTVNTGELFF.

This clone was observed a few times. The chain has TRBV18 and TRBJ2-1; D is ambiguous. CDR1 KGHSH and CDR2 LQKENI come from the germline V gene. This CDR3 has 16 amino acids. Deletions cut 3 bases from V and 7 bases from J, with 19 bases between. CDR3 residues: CASSPQNLGIWNEQFF. The CDR3 DNA follows: TGTGCCAGCTCACCCCAAAATTTAGGGATTTGGAATGAGCAGTTCTTC.

The V call is TRBV21-1, the J call TRBJ1-2; TRBD1 is the table's D call and was not checked against the DNA. TRBV21-1 is tagged as a pseudogene. This CDR3 is 15 amino acids long. CDR3 DNA sequence: TGTGCCAGCAGCAAACAAGGCTACAGGGGGAATGGCTACACCTTC. This translates into CASSKQGYRGNGYTF.

This clone occurred a few times. V gene TRBV27 combines with J gene TRBJ2-4; possibly TRBD1 or TRBD2 for D (5 bases each). V shed 8 bases and J shed 4 bases, with 21 bases lying between them. This CDR3 contains 16 residues. Germline V gives CDR1 MNHEY, CDR2 SMNVEV (reference sequence). The CDR3 coding sequence is TGTGCCAGCTCCCCGGGACCCGGACCTCTGAAAAACATTCAGTACTTC. Its protein is CASSPGPGPLKNIQYF.

This clone was observed a few times. The V and J genes are TRBV4-2 and TRBJ1-2, with D tentatively TRBD1 (5 bases). V gave up 0 bases and J gave up 8 bases, with 16 bases separating them. CDR3 length equals 15 residues. Germline V lookup: CDR1 LGHNA, CDR2 YNFKEQ. The CDR3 DNA sequence: TGTGCCAGCAGCCAAGAGGCAGGGAGTTTTGGGGGCTACACCTTC. Translation gives CASSQEAGSFGGYTF.

The chain has TRBV10-3 and TRBJ2-1; 10 bases map to TRBD2. This CDR3 has 15 amino acids. Germline lookup yields CDR1 ENHRY and CDR2 SYGVKD. The V gene end was trimmed by 10 bases and the J gene end by 5 bases; junction bases not matched to a gene: 11. CDR3 DNA sequence: TGTGCCACCGGGACCGGGACTAGCGAGAACAATGAGCAGTTCTTC. Encoded protein: CATGTGTSENNEQFF.